The 20 T cell receptor beta chains reported below all come from one sample, sequenced in a study of cytomegalovirus exposure and HLA in healthy donors. A multiplex PCR was run with 60 Vbeta primers and 13 Jbeta primers. The data were produced by immunoSEQ multiplex PCR, yet TCRdb's version contains in-frame clones alone and is incomplete. The table includes under 200,000 clones, 77% detected once. The sequenced sample consisted of PBMCs. These receptor sequences come from a middle-aged woman in good health and CMV-seropositive.

The chain is built from TRBV9 and TRBJ2-6, with TRBD2 identical over 8 bases. Germline loops: CDR1 SGDLS, CDR2 YYNGEE. Losses at the gene ends were 3 bases for V and 0 bases for J; bases not matched to a gene: 14. CDR3 length equals 20 residues. CDR3: CASSGGVGSGVISGANVLTF. CDR3 DNA sequence: TGTGCCAGCAGCGGGGGGGTGGGTAGCGGGGTTATCTCTGGGGCCAACGTCCTGACTTTC.

This chain links TRBV6-5 with TRBJ1-3, with 7 bases that match TRBD1. This CDR3 contains 14 residues. The germline gives CDR1 MNHEY, CDR2 SVGAGI. V lost 2 bases and J lost 7; bases outside the gene matches: 5. CDR3 in amino acids: CASSYRGPENTIYF. CDR3 DNA: TGTGCCAGCAGTTACAGGGGGCCAGAGAACACCATATATTTT.

This clone was seen only once. The V gene is TRBV7-2, the J gene TRBJ2-2; D remains unclear. Trimming took off 3 bases at V and 5 bases at J, with 10 bases between the two ends. The CDR3 covers 14 residues. Germline CDR1 SGHTA, CDR2 FQGNSA. CDR3 amino acids: CASSFLGSTGELFF. CDR3 DNA sequence: TGTGCCAGCAGCTTTCTCGGTTCGACCGGGGAGCTGTTTTTT.

The V call is TRBV6-5, the J call TRBJ2-7, with TRBD2 matching 7 bases. The germline gives CDR1 MNHEY, CDR2 SVGAGI. The trim removed 0 bases at V and 4 bases at J, leaving 6 bases unmatched. This CDR3 has 15 residues. As DNA, the CDR3 is TGTGCCAGCAGTTACTCAGCGGCTAGCGGTTACGAGCAGTACTTC. Protein product: CASSYSAASGYEQYF.

V usage is TRBV7-7 and J usage is TRBJ2-2, with 8 bases matching TRBD2. J lost 2 bases, V lost 5 bases, and 7 bases had no gene match. Looked up from germline, CDR1 is SSHAT and CDR2 is FNYEAQ (reference sequence). The CDR3 length is 16 residues. CDR3 coding DNA: TGTGCCAGCAGCCCCCGGACTAGCATTAACACCGGGGAGCTGTTTTTT. It specifies CASSPRTSINTGELFF.

The chain carries TRBV6-5 and TRBJ1-3; TRBD1 might be the D (5 bases). The CDR3 runs 15 residues. Germline CDR1 reads MNHEY; CDR2 reads SVGAGI. V was shortened by 0 bases and J by 4 bases, with 10 bases between the two germline ends. The CDR3 DNA follows: TGTGCCAGCAGTTACTCGATTCACAGGGGAAACACCATATATTTT. As protein: CASSYSIHRGNTIYF.

The rearrangement joins TRBV7-9 to TRBJ1-3; 10 bases align to TRBD1. The V and J ends lost 5 bases and 3 bases, in that order; junction bases with no gene match: 10. CDR3 length: 17 residues. Germline V CDR1 and CDR2: SEHNR, FQNEAQ (reference sequence). CDR3 nucleotide sequence: TGTGCCAGCAGCCCGGGACAGGGGATGGTGGATGGAAACACCATATATTTT. Translating it yields CASSPGQGMVDGNTIYF. Using reference TRBV7-9 and TRBJ1-3 for the parts outside the CDR3, the full variable domain is DTGVSQNPRHKITKRGQNVTFRCDPISEHNRLYWYRQTLGQGPEFLTYFQNEAQLEKSRLLSDRFSAERPKGSFSTLEIQRTEQGDSAMYLCASSPGQGMVDGNTIYFGEGSWLTVV.

In its sample, this clone was seen a few times. The gene calls are TRBV9 and TRBJ2-5; weak D call: TRBD1 (6 bases). Germline assignment: CDR1 SGDLS and CDR2 YYNGEE. V gave up 0 bases and J gave up 4 bases, with 10 bases separating them. CDR3 length equals 14 residues. CDR3 amino acids: CASSVVGTTETQYF. The CDR3 DNA follows: TGTGCCAGCAGCGTAGTAGGGACAACAGAGACCCAGTACTTC.

This sequence joins TRBV30 and TRBJ2-6; tentatively, D is TRBD1 (5 bases). The length of the CDR3 is 17 residues. From germline, CDR1 is GTSNPN and CDR2 SVGIG (reference sequence). Between the trimmed V and J ends, which lost 1 base and 0 bases, there was a span of 13 bases. As DNA, the CDR3 is TGTGCCTGGAGTGCCTCAAGACAGCTCTCTGGGGCCAACGTCCTGACTTTC. It codes for CAWSASRQLSGANVLTF.

The J gene is TRBJ2-6, the V gene TRBV30; TRBD1 matches at 8 bases. Germline V gene lookup returns CDR1 GTSNPN and CDR2 SVGIG (reference sequence). This CDR3 has 15 residues. V gave up 6 bases and J gave up 4 bases; unmatched junction bases: 8. The CDR3 sequence: CACGQGWSGANVLTF. The DNA of the CDR3 is TGTGCCTGTGGACAGGGATGGTCCGGGGCCAACGTCCTGACTTTC.

This clone was counted a single time. CDR3 nucleotide sequence: TGTGCCAGCAGCTCTGGAGCGGGAGGGCCCAACAATGAGCAGTTCTTC. Protein product: CASSSGAGGPNNEQFF. This rearrangement joins TRBV7-9 to TRBJ2-1; 10 positions match TRBD2. The CDR3 sequence is 16 residues long. The germline gives CDR1 SEHNR, CDR2 FQNEAQ (reference sequence). The trim removed 4 bases at V and 5 bases at J, leaving 8 bases unmatched.

The V call is TRBV2, the J call TRBJ2-6; 12 positions agree with TRBD1. The J segment lost 4 bases and the V segment lost 8 bases, leaving 6 bases of the junction unmatched. The germline V gene encodes CDR1 SNHLY and CDR2 FYNNEI. The CDR3 spans 16 residues. This CDR3 is CASARGQGAGANVLTF. The DNA of the CDR3 is TGTGCCAGCGCCAGGGGACAGGGGGCCGGGGCCAACGTCCTGACTTTC. Based on the CDR3 plus reference TRBV2 and TRBJ2-6, the full variable domain is EPEVTQTPSHQVTQMGQEVILRCVPISNHLYFYWYRQILGQKVEFLVSFYNNEISEKSEIFDDQFSVERPDGSNFTLKIRSTKLEDSAMYFCASARGQGAGANVLTFGAGSRLTVL.

DNA of the CDR3: TGTGCCAGCAGTCTGACTAGCGGGAGGGCCAATGAGCAGTTCTTC. Its protein product is CASSLTSGRANEQFF. The chain recombines TRBV2 with TRBJ2-1; 14 nucleotides agree with TRBD2. The CDR3 is 15 residues long. CDR1 SNHLY and CDR2 FYNNEI come from the germline V gene. The V gene end was trimmed by 5 bases and the J gene end by 6 bases; junction bases not matched to a gene: 3.

The chain carries TRBV6-5 and TRBJ2-2; D ambiguous. This CDR3 spans 13 amino acids. V lost 6 bases and J lost 5, with 10 bases in between. CDR1 MNHEY and CDR2 SVGAGI come from the germline V gene. The CDR3 reads CASRVDGTGELFF. CDR3 DNA: TGTGCCAGCAGGGTAGACGGGACCGGGGAGCTGTTTTTT.

The chain has TRBV5-4 and TRBJ1-1; TRBD1 matches at 7 bases. Germline V CDR1 and CDR2: SGHNT, YYREEE (reference sequence). V was clipped by 0 bases and J by 0 bases; unmatched bases: 5. The CDR3 covers 16 residues. CDR3 protein: CASSLAPGQMNTEAFF. CDR3 in DNA: TGTGCCAGCAGCTTGGCACCGGGACAGATGAACACTGAAGCTTTCTTT.

The sample holds a few counts of this clone. This chain joins TRBV6-1 and TRBJ1-5; maybe TRBD1 (6 bases). CDR1 and CDR2 from the germline V gene are MNHNS and SASEGT. The V end lost 7 bases, the J end lost 0 bases, and 13 bases lay between the germline ends. The CDR3 contains 15 residues. CDR3 sequence: CASMGGQYSNQPQHF. The CDR3 DNA reads as TGTGCCAGCATGGGGGGGCAGTATAGCAATCAGCCCCAGCATTTT.

The rearrangement uses TRBV2 and TRBJ1-3; D is possibly TRBD1 (5 bases). This CDR3 is 13 amino acids long. Germline CDR1 is SNHLY and CDR2 is FYNNEI. V was trimmed by 6 bases and J by 4 bases, leaving 10 bases between them. The CDR3 loop is CASRTAGGNTIYF. The DNA for the CDR3 is TGTGCCAGCAGGACAGCAGGAGGAAACACCATATATTTT.

CDR3 residues: CASSRDSSYEQYF. CDR3 bases: TGTGCCAGCAGCAGGGACAGCTCCTACGAGCAGTACTTC. The rearrangement uses TRBV9 and TRBJ2-7, with 7 bases identical to TRBD1. The V gene end was trimmed by 4 bases and the J gene end by 0 bases; junction bases not matched to a gene: 1. CDR1 and CDR2 from the germline V gene are SGDLS and YYNGEE. This CDR3 is built from 13 residues. The complete variable domain, with remaining parts taken from reference TRBV9 and TRBJ2-7, reads DSGVTQTPKHLITATGQRVTLRCSPRSGDLSVYWYQQSLDQGLQFLIQYYNGEERAKGNILERFSAQQFPDLHSELNLSSLELGDSALYFCASSRDSSYEQYFGPGTRLTVT.

The V and J genes are TRBV7-2 and TRBJ2-1; 8 bases are shared with TRBD1. CDR1 is SGHTA and CDR2 is FQGNSA in the germline V gene. J was trimmed by 8 bases and V by 5 bases; bases with no gene match: 11. The CDR3 has 15 amino acids. Written as DNA, the CDR3 is TGTGCCAGCAGCACCACAGGGGGGCGGTTAGATGAGCAGTTCTTC. This sequence encodes CASSTTGGRLDEQFF.

The table lists this clone with a few counts. The chain employs TRBV6-5 and TRBJ2-7; 7 bases map to TRBD1. V gave up 7 bases and J gave up 0 bases; unmatched junction bases: 6. The germline V gene has CDR1 MNHEY and CDR2 SVGAGI. The CDR3 sequence is 14 residues long. The CDR3 here is CASTEGANSYEQYF. CDR3 DNA sequence: TGTGCCAGCACCGAGGGGGCTAACTCCTACGAGCAGTACTTC.